The next 3 T cell receptor beta chains were all read from a single sample in a study of cytomegalovirus exposure and HLA in healthy donors. The PCR used 60 Vbeta and 13 Jbeta primers. Using immunoSEQ multiplex PCR, the repertoire was profiled, and TCRdb retains in-frame clones only, with some absent. The data hold 200,000 or so clones, with 87% observed a single time. The sequenced material came from PBMCs. These receptors originate from a man aged 25 to 40 in good health and CMV-seronegative.

The chain carries TRBV5-1 and TRBJ2-2; the match to TRBD1 covers 9 bases. Germline CDR1 and CDR2: SGHRS and YFSETQ. Trimming at V came to 4 bases and at J to 3 bases, leaving 7 bases not matched to a gene. The CDR3 totals 16 residues. In DNA form, the CDR3 reads TGCGCCAGCAGCGCCTGGACAGGGGTAGACACCGGGGAGCTGTTTTTT. Protein sequence: CASSAWTGVDTGELFF.

This clone appeared a single time. J is TRBJ2-2 and V is TRBV18; 9 nucleotides align to TRBD1. Germline values: CDR1 KGHSH, CDR2 LQKENI. J gave up 4 bases and V 2 bases, and 5 bases lay outside the gene matches. The CDR3 consists of 16 residues. CDR3 residues: CASSPRTGALTGELFF. In nucleotides, the CDR3 is TGTGCCAGCTCACCAAGGACAGGGGCCCTCACCGGGGAGCTGTTTTTT.

This clone was seen only once. The V call is TRBV7-2, the J call TRBJ1-6; D might be TRBD1 (5 bases). Germline V gene data show CDR1 as SGHTA and CDR2 as FQGNSA. CDR3 size: 17 residues. Trimming removed 7 bases from V and 7 bases from J, with 23 bases in between. The CDR3 spells CASNHIKAGKSNSPLHF. CDR3 sequence (DNA): TGTGCCAGCAACCATATTAAGGCAGGGAAGTCCAATTCACCCCTCCACTTT. Based on the CDR3 plus reference TRBV7-2 and TRBJ1-6, the full variable domain is GAGVSQSPSNKVTEKGKDVELRCDPISGHTALYWYRQSLGQGLEFLIYFQGNSAPDKSGLPSDRFSAERTGGSVSTLTIQRTQQEDSAVYLCASNHIKAGKSNSPLHFGNGTRLTVT.